This entry describes one TCR beta chain. Clinical histories supplied by participants themselves formed the basis of cohort assignment. A COVID-19 case had been met by exposed participants during the 2 weeks before study entry. This sample was taken from a study of blood T cell repertoires in COVID-19. Study-level information: PBMCs, B-cell-depleted T cells, or T cells provided the cDNA or gDNA that made up the material.

Clones were read by immunoSEQ multiplex PCR, and TCRdb kept only the in-frame ones, dropping some. The sample contains a few hundred thousand clones, more than 85% of which appear only once. This sequence was found in a middle-aged woman who had been exposed to COVID-19. What was sequenced was PBMCs or T cells enriched from blood (not recorded which).

The CDR3 bases are TGTGCCAGCAGCTCCGGGGGTAAGGCCTCTAACTATGGCTACACCTTC. Protein: CASSSGGKASNYGYTF. V usage is TRBV11-2 and J usage is TRBJ1-2; D might be TRBD1 (5 bases). Germline V gene lookup returns CDR1 SGHAT and CDR2 FQNNGV. The CDR3 covers 16 residues. The ends were cut back, 4 bases at V and 0 bases at J, with 15 bases in the middle.